The source of this TCR beta chain is a study of blood T cell dynamics during melanoma immunotherapy. This CDR3 comprises 16 residues. Trimming took off 3 bases at V and 2 bases at J, with 15 bases between the two ends. Germline V gene data show CDR1 as SGHTA and CDR2 as FQGNSA. TCRdb's copy holds only in-frame clones and misses some; the assay was immunoSEQ multiplex PCR. The sample includes about 19,000 clones, 87% seen only once; the top ten take around 7%. Time point defined: week 3, after first cycle of checkpoint inhibitor. This specimen consisted of blood, obtained from a patient treated with checkpoint blockade. The chain joins TRBV7-2 to TRBJ2-3; maybe TRBD1 (5 bases). The clonotype comes from a human donor with melanoma. CDR3 amino acids: CASSFRTGQLTDTQYF. The CDR3 coding sequence is TGTGCCAGCAGCTTTCGTACAGGCCAACTCACAGATACGCAGTATTTT. The full variable domain, completed using reference TRBV7-2 and TRBJ2-3, is GAGVSQSPSNKVTEKGKDVELRCDPISGHTALYWYRQSLGQGLEFLIYFQGNSAPDKSGLPSDRFSAERTGGSVSTLTIQRTQQEDSAVYLCASSFRTGQLTDTQYFGPGTRLTVL.